The rows below give T cell receptor beta chains drawn from one sample of a study of response to subunit inactivated influenza vaccine. Using its own MiXCR run on the RT-PCR reads, TCRdb lists one record per CDR3 protein. The sample holds over 800,000 distinct CDR3 sequences, about 20% seen once. The source material was PBMCs from blood, sampled about 5 days after vaccination. The receptors here all came from a man aged 50 or older who received an inactivated influenza vaccine. Both conserved end residues are part of each CDR3. The order of the fields is J gene, V gene, clone size, CDR3 protein. Clone size, where shown, is once, few, many, or a class for clones that have expanded.

>TRBJ2-6|TRBV5-5|.
CASSGAVLLSGANVLTF
>TRBJ2-1|TRBV12-3/TRBV12-4|many
CASSPGTGFNEQFF
>TRBJ2-2|TRBV12-3/TRBV12-4|.
CASTGDPSGELFF
>TRBJ1-6|TRBV6-5|.
CASSSRGRPLDSPLHF
>TRBJ2-2|TRBV6-4|.
CASSDCAGEAPGELFF
>TRBJ2-2|TRBV7-2|.
CASSLLFGGRNTGELFF
>TRBJ2-3|TRBV6-5|few
CASSYVQRGEETQYF
>TRBJ2-7|TRBV6-2/TRBV6-3|.
CASLKQGRTYEQYF
>TRBJ2-2|TRBV12-3/TRBV12-4|few
CASSPRREGTGELFF
>TRBJ1-4|TRBV5-1|.
CASSLNGEPLEKLFF
>TRBJ2-7|TRBV21-1|.
CARLDSRDRARPYEQYF